A single sample is the source of the 2 T cell receptor beta chains below, sequenced in a study of graft-versus-host responses after intestinal transplantation. Only in-frame clones appear in the TCRdb table, and some are missing; sequencing was by immunoSEQ multiplex PCR. The sample lists around 100,000 clones; roughly 87% were seen once. These receptors are not linked to any known antigen. This specimen consisted of unstimulated CD4+ T cells sorted from spleen or lymph node cells, obtained before transplant. These receptors were obtained from a human donor who was the organ donor for an intestinal transplant.

This chain links TRBV5-6 with TRBJ2-7; no clear D gene. The V gene's germline CDR1 is SGHDT and CDR2 YYEEEE. The CDR3 totals 16 residues. The germline V and J ends were trimmed by 1 base and 2 bases, with 16 bases remaining between them. Here the CDR3 reads CASSLSAVALPYEQYF. The CDR3 DNA sequence: TGTGCCAGCAGCTTGAGCGCCGTCGCACTACCCTACGAGCAGTACTTC.

The gene calls are TRBV6-4 and TRBJ2-3; D uncertain. The V end lost 0 bases, the J end lost 3 bases, and 4 bases lay between the germline ends. CDR1 is MRHNA, CDR2 SNTAGT, per germline. The CDR3 runs 13 residues. This CDR3 reads CASSDSTTDTQYF. As DNA, the CDR3 is TGTGCCAGCAGTGACTCGACTACAGATACGCAGTATTTT.